This TCR beta chain was sequenced during a study of T-cell memory formation after mild COVID-19. General study results and limits: Some clones that responded turned up in pre-infection memory, which suggests that cross-reactive memory joined in. Largely, contracting CD4+ clones fell within CM and EM, and contracting CD8+ clones within EMRA.

Worth noting for this clonotype: The antigen is unknown. At one boundary the junction diverges from the germline segment, which might be a read error.

TCRdb reprocessed the 5' RACE reads with MiXCR, giving one entry per CDR3 protein. The sample lists fewer than 650,000 distinct CDR3 sequences, about 20% occurring once. This CDR3 contains 13 residues. Germline V gene data show CDR1 as MNHEY and CDR2 as SMNVEV (reference sequence). This clonotype originated in an adult woman who had mild COVID-19 (a few samples of this study predate the infection). Cell type and time point are not known. This sequence joins TRBV27 and TRBJ2-3, with 10 bases that match TRBD2. What was sequenced was PBMCs or a T cell subset sorted from them (not recorded which). Here the CDR3 reads CASSLFGLAGARF. The CDR3 DNA reads as TGTGCCAGCAGTTTATTTGGGCTAGCGGGGGCGCGGTTT.